These 27 T cell receptor beta chains were all obtained from the same sample, sequenced in a study of neurological immune-mediated disorders. Time point denoted: longitudinal time-point 3. TCRdb fed the 5' RACE reads into MiXCR, producing one record per CDR3 protein. The table lists roughly 45,000 distinct CDR3 sequences, roughly 13% of them singletons. Sample: PBMCs. These receptors all stem from a man aged 25-45 years in good health.

This clonotype has at least ten counts. The chain uses TRBV20-1 and TRBJ1-5, with D perhaps TRBD1 (6 bases). This CDR3 is built from 17 residues. Germline V gives CDR1 DFQATT, CDR2 SNEGSKA (reference sequence). V lost 3 bases and J 3 bases, leaving 21 bases between the germline ends. The CDR3 loop reads CSARGGYGQNTNQPQHF. CDR3 nucleotides: TGCAGTGCTAGGGGGGGTTACGGACAGAACACCAATCAGCCCCAGCATTTT.

This clonotype was counted many times. The genes are TRBV24-1 and TRBJ1-1, with D possibly matching TRBD1 (5 bases). The CDR3 covers 15 residues. The V gene lost 4 bases and the J gene lost 4 bases, with 15 bases spanning the gap. CDR1 is KGHDR and CDR2 is SFDVKD in the germline V gene. CDR3 region: CATSDSDPGGTEAFF. CDR3 bases: TGTGCCACCAGTGACTCCGATCCCGGGGGCACTGAAGCTTTCTTT.

At least ten counts were recorded for this clonotype. V and J are TRBV12-3 or TRBV12-4 and TRBJ1-5; D gene ambiguous. Trimming cost V 5 bases and J 1 base, with 6 bases left between them. The CDR3 has 13 residues. This chain's CDR3 is CASSGGSNQPQHF. The DNA for the CDR3 is TGTGCCAGCAGTGGAGGAAGCAATCAGCCCCAGCATTTT.

This clonotype came up many times. The rearrangement uses TRBV18 and TRBJ2-3; D gene unclear. This CDR3 spans 16 amino acids. The V gene lost 0 bases and the J gene lost 1 base, with 11 bases spanning the gap. Germline V gene lookup returns CDR1 KGHSH and CDR2 LQKENI. CDR3 sequence: CASSPPKTPGTDTQYF. CDR3 nucleotides: TGTGCCAGCTCACCACCGAAAACCCCCGGCACAGATACGCAGTATTTT.

As regards this clonotype: It is unclear where the CDR3 begins or ends on the DNA, so no DNA is shown, and the CDR3 is as TCRdb lists it. The gene calls are TRBV5-1 and TRBJ2-7; the table's D gene call, TRBD1, was not cross checked with the DNA. The CDR3 region is 18 residues in length, termini included. Looked up from germline, CDR1 is SGHRS and CDR2 is YFSETQ. Here the CDR3 reads CASSFYICSAVQGAEQYF.

Many counts were recorded for this clonotype. This chain uses TRBV7-2 with TRBJ1-5, with 7 bases that match TRBD1. V lost 5 bases and J lost 4; bases outside the gene matches: 8. Germline lookup yields CDR1 SGHTA and CDR2 FQGNSA. CDR3 length equals 15 residues. CDR3 residues: CASSEQGSENQPQHF. In DNA, the CDR3 is TGTGCCAGCAGCGAACAGGGGTCCGAGAATCAGCCCCAGCATTTT. Full variable domain (outside the CDR3, taken from reference TRBV7-2 and TRBJ1-5): GAGVSQSPSNKVTEKGKDVELRCDPISGHTALYWYRQSLGQGLEFLIYFQGNSAPDKSGLPSDRFSAERTGGSVSTLTIQRTQQEDSAVYLCASSEQGSENQPQHFGDGTRLSIL.

This clonotype was seen at least ten times. For the CDR3, the DNA is TGCAGCGGGACCGGGACTAGCAGCTACGAGCAGTACTTC. It yields the protein CSGTGTSSYEQYF. V usage is TRBV29-1 and J usage is TRBJ2-7; TRBD2 aligns across 9 bases. There are 13 residues in the CDR3. The germline CDR1 and CDR2 sequences are SQVTM and ANQGSEA. The V and J ends lost 7 bases and 3 bases, in that order; junction bases with no gene match: 7.

This clonotype has ten or more counts. V usage is TRBV14 and J usage is TRBJ2-2, with D hard to call. Germline V gene data show CDR1 as SGHDN and CDR2 as FVKESK. V lost 3 bases and J lost 3, with 11 bases in between. CDR3 size: 15 residues. CDR3 in DNA: TGTGCCAGCAGCCATAGGCAGACTTACACCGGGGAGCTGTTTTTT. Encoded protein: CASSHRQTYTGELFF.

This clonotype occurred many times. V is TRBV20-1 and J is TRBJ1-1; 8 bases are shared with TRBD1. Germline V CDR1 and CDR2: DFQATT, SNEGSKA (reference sequence). The CDR3 extends over 13 amino acids. The J segment lost 6 bases and the V segment lost 6 bases, leaving 9 bases of the junction unmatched. The CDR3 reads CSALSQGAPEAFF. Written as DNA, the CDR3 is TGCAGTGCGCTAAGCCAGGGGGCCCCTGAAGCTTTCTTT.

This clonotype was observed a handful of times. The chain employs TRBV7-6 and TRBJ2-5, with D possibly TRBD2 on 5 matching bases. Germline CDR1 and CDR2: SGHVS and FNYEAQ. Trimming removed 4 bases at V and 4 bases at J, with 16 bases between. This CDR3 is built from 15 residues. The CDR3 sequence is CASSYSAGSRETQYF. CDR3 bases: TGTGCCAGCAGCTACTCCGCGGGCAGTCGAGAGACCCAGTACTTC. Together with reference TRBV7-6 and TRBJ2-5, the CDR3 gives the full variable domain: GAGVSQSPRYKVTKRGQDVALRCDPISGHVSLYWYRQALGQGPEFLTYFNYEAQQDKSGLPNDRFSAERPEGSISTLTIQRTEQRDSAMYRCASSYSAGSRETQYFGPGTRLLVL.

This clonotype was seen many times. This rearrangement joins TRBV12-3 or TRBV12-4 to TRBJ1-4, with TRBD1 identical over 8 bases. The CDR3 runs to 15 residues. V was pared by 5 bases and J by 7 bases, with 9 bases of the junction left unmatched. As DNA, the CDR3 is TGTGCCAGCAGTCTCGGACAGGGAAAGGGTGAAAAACTGTTTTTT. It translates to CASSLGQGKGEKLFF.

This clonotype was recorded at least ten times. CDR3 sequence reads: CASSPDGSNQPQHF. The CDR3 region has the DNA TGTGCCAGCAGTCCGGACGGTAGCAATCAGCCCCAGCATTTT. This chain uses TRBV12-3 or TRBV12-4 with TRBJ1-5; D ambiguous. Trimming removed 5 bases at V and 0 bases at J, with 8 bases between. The CDR3 contains 14 residues.

This clonotype was seen repeatedly, ten times or more. V and J are TRBV28 and TRBJ1-5; 7 nucleotides agree with TRBD1. V was pared by 5 bases and J by 9 bases, with 16 bases of the junction left unmatched. CDR3 length: 16 amino acids. Germline CDR1 MDHEN, CDR2 SYDVKM. The CDR3 DNA reads as TGTGCCAGCAGTACCTTATACAGGGGCCCCGACTCGCCCCAGCATTTT. This codes for CASSTLYRGPDSPQHF.

This clonotype has at least ten counts. The junction shows a germline mismatch at one end, possibly a read error. The V gene is TRBV6-2 or TRBV6-3, the J gene TRBJ2-1; 13 bases line up with TRBD2. Looked up from germline, CDR1 is MNHEY and CDR2 is SVGEGT. The CDR3 has 13 amino acids. Here the CDR3 DNA reads TGTGCCAGCAGTCCTACTAGCGGGAGGGACATAATCTTC. This codes for CASSPTSGRDIIF.

This chain uses TRBV18 with TRBJ2-7; TRBD2 matches 9 bases. Germline loops: CDR1 KGHSH, CDR2 LQKENI. J was trimmed by 2 bases and V by 8 bases; bases with no gene match: 7. The CDR3 contains 14 residues. CDR3 protein: CASRPSGGTYEQYF. CDR3 sequence (DNA): TGTGCCAGCCGCCCCAGCGGGGGGACCTACGAGCAGTACTTC.

This clonotype was observed many times. The J gene is TRBJ1-6, the V gene TRBV7-9; D is uncertain. Germline lookup yields CDR1 SEHNR and CDR2 FQNEAQ (reference sequence). The CDR3 extends over 12 amino acids. Between the trimmed V and J ends, which lost 3 bases and 10 bases, there was a span of 7 bases. CDR3 loop: CASSFEQSPLHF. The DNA for the CDR3 is TGTGCCAGCAGCTTCGAGCAATCACCCCTCCACTTT.

This clonotype was seen ten or more times. This chain joins TRBV5-1 and TRBJ2-5, with 7 positions matching TRBD2. Unmatched junction bases numbered 10, after V lost 0 bases and J lost 5 bases. CDR1 and CDR2 from the germline V gene are SGHRS and YFSETQ. The CDR3 loop spans 16 amino acids. DNA of the CDR3: TGCGCCAGCAGCTTGGTAGGAGCGGGAAGCATGGAGACCCAGTACTTC. Its translation is CASSLVGAGSMETQYF. The entire variable domain, with the rest obtained from reference TRBV5-1 and TRBJ2-5, is as follows: KAGVTQTPRYLIKTRGQQVTLSCSPISGHRSVSWYQQTPGQGLQFLFEYFSETQRNKGNFPGRFSGRQFSNSRSEMNVSTLELGDSALYLCASSLVGAGSMETQYFGPGTRLLVL.

The sample holds many counts of this clonotype. The chain has TRBV20-1 and TRBJ2-1; D is uncertain. CDR3 length: 12 residues. Trimming cost V 2 bases and J 8 bases, with 10 bases left between them. Germline V gives CDR1 DFQATT, CDR2 SNEGSKA (reference sequence). CDR3 residues: CSARRVSDEQFF. DNA for the CDR3: TGCAGTGCTAGAAGGGTTTCGGATGAGCAGTTCTTC.

By proportion, this clonotype is medium-sized. V is TRBV5-1 and J is TRBJ2-7; possibly TRBD1 for D (6 bases). The CDR3 loop spans 15 amino acids. V lost 4 bases to trimming and J lost 5 bases, with 19 bases between them. CDR1 and CDR2 from the germline V gene are SGHRS and YFSETQ. The CDR3 nucleotides are TGCGCCAGCAGCCTCGGCAGGGGTCCCGTAGACGAGCAGTACTTC. This translates into CASSLGRGPVDEQYF.

The chain has TRBV5-1 and TRBJ2-7; TRBD1 agrees at 9 bases. In germline, CDR1 is SGHRS, CDR2 YFSETQ. The CDR3 has 14 amino acids. V was clipped by 4 bases and J by 3 bases; unmatched bases: 5. The CDR3 protein is CASSRTTGGYEQYF. DNA of the CDR3: TGCGCCAGCAGCAGGACGACAGGGGGCTACGAGCAGTACTTC.

This clonotype was seen repeatedly, ten times or more. The V gene is TRBV5-1, the J gene TRBJ2-1, with 13 bases that match TRBD2. Germline V CDR1 and CDR2: SGHRS, YFSETQ. The CDR3 is made up of 16 amino acids. Losses at the gene ends were 4 bases for V and 8 bases for J; bases not matched to a gene: 9. The CDR3 reads CASSLRTSGSVYEQFF. CDR3 DNA: TGCGCCAGCAGCCTCCGGACTAGCGGGAGTGTCTATGAGCAGTTCTTC. The full variable domain, with the rest looked up from reference TRBV5-1 and TRBJ2-1, is KAGVTQTPRYLIKTRGQQVTLSCSPISGHRSVSWYQQTPGQGLQFLFEYFSETQRNKGNFPGRFSGRQFSNSRSEMNVSTLELGDSALYLCASSLRTSGSVYEQFFGPGTRLTVL.

Many counts were recorded for this clonotype. V gene TRBV6-5 combines with J gene TRBJ2-2; D is undetermined. This CDR3 has 14 residues. V lost 5 bases to trimming and J lost 6 bases, with 13 bases between them. CDR1 and CDR2 from the germline V gene are MNHEY and SVGAGI. The CDR3 loop is CASSQSPAPGELFF. DNA for the CDR3: TGTGCCAGCAGTCAGAGTCCCGCCCCCGGGGAGCTGTTTTTT.

Points on this clonotype: This clone may be a read error of a much larger clone one base away. The rearrangement links TRBV10-1 to TRBJ2-2; 7 bases map to TRBD2. The V and J ends lost 4 bases and 3 bases, in that order; junction bases with no gene match: 14. CDR3 length: 18 amino acids. Germline V gene lookup returns CDR1 WNHNN and CDR2 SYGVQD (reference sequence). Here the CDR3 DNA reads TGCGCCAGCAGTGGAAGAGTGTTGCGGGAGACGTACACCGGGGAGCTGTTTTTT. It codes for CASSGRVLRETYTGELFF.

With regard to this clonotype: One end of the junction does not line up with germline, which may come from a read error. The rearrangement uses TRBV20-1 and TRBJ2-1; weak D call: TRBD2 (5 bases). The CDR3 loop spans 14 amino acids. Germline V gene lookup returns CDR1 DFQATT and CDR2 SNEGSKA (reference sequence). The CDR3 protein is CSGAGAGSYDEQFF. In DNA, the CDR3 is TGCAGCGGAGCAGGCGCGGGCTCCTACGATGAGCAGTTCTTC.

This clonotype was recorded at least ten times. The chain employs TRBV12-3 or TRBV12-4 and TRBJ1-2; possible D gene TRBD1, 6 bases. V was shortened by 5 bases and J by 4 bases, with 14 bases between the two germline ends. The CDR3 has 14 residues. The CDR3 DNA sequence: TGTGCCAGCAGTCAAACTCAGGGGACCTATGGCTACACCTTC. It specifies CASSQTQGTYGYTF.

The sample holds many counts of this clonotype. V is TRBV5-1 and J is TRBJ2-5; the D gene is possibly TRBD1 (5 bases). Per the germline V gene, CDR1 is SGHRS and CDR2 is YFSETQ. CDR3 size: 15 residues. With 4 bases removed from V and 0 bases from J, the gap between germline ends came to 13 bases. CDR3 nucleotides: TGCGCCAGCAGCCTCCGGCCAGGGAACCAAGAGACCCAGTACTTC. Protein: CASSLRPGNQETQYF.

This clonotype appeared many times. The chain combines TRBV7-9 with TRBJ2-1; D is undetermined. This CDR3 has 16 residues. The germline V gene has CDR1 SEHNR and CDR2 FQNEAQ (reference sequence). The V and J ends lost 4 bases and 0 bases respectively, with 13 bases between them. CDR3 residues: CASSSPTASSYNEQFF. The CDR3 DNA is TGTGCCAGCAGCTCCCCCACCGCGAGCTCCTACAATGAGCAGTTCTTC.